A selection of T cell receptor beta chains follows, all from one sample in a study of T cell repertoires and HLA-DP antigens. Antigens for these TCRs are unknown. The assay was immunoSEQ multiplex PCR, and TCRdb's table has in-frame clones only and misses some. The sample includes approximately 90,000 clones, approximately 89% of them seen just once. The sequenced sample consisted of CD4+ T cells from PBMCs. These receptors all stem from a man in his fifties in good health and CMV-seronegative. CDR3s include the opening cysteine and the closing phenylalanine or tryptophan. The D gene is left open where the match is weak. Clone size appears in some rows only: once, few, many, or a class for an expanded clone.

j_gene: TRBJ2-1
d_gene: TRBD2
v_gene: TRBV7-2
abundance: NA
CDR3nt: TGTGCCAGCAGCCGGACTAGCGGGTCCTACAATGAGCAGTTCTTC
CDR3aa: CASSRTSGSYNEQFF

j_gene: TRBJ2-6
d_gene: NA
v_gene: TRBV4-3
abundance: NA
CDR3nt: TGCGCCAGCAGCCTCACAGGGTCTGGGGCCAACGTCCTGACTTTC
CDR3aa: CASSLTGSGANVLTF

j_gene: TRBJ2-3
d_gene: NA
v_gene: TRBV28
abundance: NA
CDR3nt: TGTGCCACCCCCATTCCAGATAGCACAGATACGCAGTATTTT
CDR3aa: CATPIPDSTDTQYF

j_gene: TRBJ2-7
d_gene: TRBD1
v_gene: TRBV7-6
abundance: NA
CDR3nt: TGTGCCAGCAGCTTAGCCCCGGGACAGTCCTACGAGCAGTACTTC
CDR3aa: CASSLAPGQSYEQYF

j_gene: TRBJ2-1
d_gene: TRBD1
v_gene: TRBV7-7
abundance: NA
CDR3nt: TGTGCTAGCAGCTTAGCTACAGGGGACAATGAGCAGTTCTTC
CDR3aa: CASSLATGDNEQFF

j_gene: TRBJ1-1
d_gene: NA
v_gene: TRBV7-2
abundance: NA
CDR3nt: TGTGCCAGCAGCAACCTGCGGTCCACTGAAGCTTTCTTT
CDR3aa: CASSNLRSTEAFF

j_gene: TRBJ2-3
d_gene: TRBD2
v_gene: TRBV7-8
abundance: NA
CDR3nt: TGTGCCAGCAGCCCAAGAGATGCTAGCGGGAGCGCAGATACGCAGTATTTT
CDR3aa: CASSPRDASGSADTQYF

j_gene: TRBJ1-2
d_gene: TRBD1
v_gene: TRBV6-5
abundance: NA
CDR3nt: TGTGCCAGCAGGACAGGGAGTTATGGCTACACCTTC
CDR3aa: CASRTGSYGYTF

j_gene: TRBJ2-7
d_gene: TRBD1
v_gene: TRBV18
abundance: NA
CDR3nt: TGTGCCAGCTCACCTAAATCCGGGACAGGGAAAGAGCAGTACTTC
CDR3aa: CASSPKSGTGKEQYF

j_gene: TRBJ1-1
d_gene: NA
v_gene: TRBV19
abundance: few
CDR3nt: TGTGCCAGTAGTAGGGGGGACCCGGGGACTGAAGCTTTCTTT
CDR3aa: CASSRGDPGTEAFF

j_gene: TRBJ1-5
d_gene: TRBD1
v_gene: TRBV19
abundance: NA
CDR3nt: TGTGCCAGTACCGGCCCTCCGGGACAGAAGAATCAGCCCCAGCATTTT
CDR3aa: CASTGPPGQKNQPQHF

j_gene: TRBJ2-7
d_gene: TRBD2
v_gene: TRBV28
abundance: NA
CDR3nt: TGTGCCAGCAGTTTTCTAGCGGGAACCTACGAGCAGTACTTC
CDR3aa: CASSFLAGTYEQYF

j_gene: TRBJ1-5
d_gene: NA
v_gene: TRBV30
abundance: NA
CDR3nt: TGTGCCTGGAGTGTACAGAGCAATCAGCCCCAGCATTTT
CDR3aa: CAWSVQSNQPQHF

j_gene: TRBJ1-3
d_gene: NA
v_gene: TRBV21-1
abundance: NA
CDR3nt: TGTGCCAGCAGCAAATCGGGGTCCGACACCATATATTTT
CDR3aa: CASSKSGSDTIYF

j_gene: TRBJ2-7
d_gene: TRBD1
v_gene: TRBV13
abundance: few
CDR3nt: TGTGCCAGCAGCTTCACTAACCCTTTCGACAGGGAAGACGAGCAGTACTTC
CDR3aa: CASSFTNPFDREDEQYF

j_gene: TRBJ1-1
d_gene: NA
v_gene: TRBV19
abundance: NA
CDR3nt: TGTGCCAGTAGTCCGCAGGGGAACACTGAAGCTTTCTTT
CDR3aa: CASSPQGNTEAFF

j_gene: TRBJ2-7
d_gene: NA
v_gene: TRBV4-3
abundance: NA
CDR3nt: TGCGCCAGCAGCCAAATCCACGGACCCTACGAGCAGTACTTC
CDR3aa: CASSQIHGPYEQYF

j_gene: TRBJ2-3
d_gene: NA
v_gene: TRBV6-6
abundance: once
CDR3nt: TGTGCCAGCAGTTACGTAGGACTCACAGATACGCAGTATTTT
CDR3aa: CASSYVGLTDTQYF

j_gene: TRBJ2-1
d_gene: NA
v_gene: TRBV5-1
abundance: NA
CDR3nt: TGCGCCAGCAGCTTGGAGCAGGGGGGCTCCTACAATGAGCAGTTCTTC
CDR3aa: CASSLEQGGSYNEQFF

j_gene: TRBJ2-7
d_gene: NA
v_gene: TRBV5-4
abundance: NA
CDR3nt: TGTGCCAGCAGCCCCACCGGGGTCTACGAGCAGTACTTC
CDR3aa: CASSPTGVYEQYF

j_gene: TRBJ1-2
d_gene: TRBD1
v_gene: TRBV5-5
abundance: once
CDR3nt: TGTGCCAGCAGCTTGGGGCAGGGGGCGCGCGGCTACACCTTC
CDR3aa: CASSLGQGARGYTF

j_gene: TRBJ1-2
d_gene: NA
v_gene: TRBV7-2
abundance: NA
CDR3nt: TGTGCCAGCAGCTTAGCGCGGTCTAGCTATGGCTACACCTTC
CDR3aa: CASSLARSSYGYTF

j_gene: TRBJ2-1
d_gene: NA
v_gene: TRBV7-2
abundance: NA
CDR3nt: TGTGCCAGCAGCTTAGTATCCGAGCAGTTCTTC
CDR3aa: CASSLVSEQFF

j_gene: TRBJ2-7
d_gene: NA
v_gene: TRBV14
abundance: NA
CDR3nt: TGTGCCAGCAGCCACCTTGCCCAAGAAAAGGAGCAGTACTTC
CDR3aa: CASSHLAQEKEQYF

j_gene: TRBJ2-5
d_gene: NA
v_gene: TRBV4-1
abundance: NA
CDR3nt: TGCGCCAGCAGCCAATACGGGACAACGTTGAGGAAGACCCAGTACTTC
CDR3aa: CASSQYGTTLRKTQYF

j_gene: TRBJ1-1
d_gene: NA
v_gene: TRBV27
abundance: NA
CDR3nt: TGTGCCAGCAGTTTATGGCAGGGCGAAGCTTTCTTT
CDR3aa: CASSLWQGEAFF

j_gene: TRBJ1-2
d_gene: NA
v_gene: TRBV28
abundance: once
CDR3nt: TGTGCCAGCAGCCTAAAGGGGAGTGGCTACACCTTC
CDR3aa: CASSLKGSGYTF

j_gene: TRBJ2-1
d_gene: TRBD2
v_gene: TRBV5-1
abundance: once
CDR3nt: TGCGCCAGCAGCTTGGGGACTAGCCGGGATGAGCAGTTCTTC
CDR3aa: CASSLGTSRDEQFF

j_gene: TRBJ2-7
d_gene: NA
v_gene: TRBV9
abundance: NA
CDR3nt: TGTGCCAGCAGCGAGGGACTTTACTCCTACGAGCAGTACTTC
CDR3aa: CASSEGLYSYEQYF

j_gene: TRBJ2-5
d_gene: NA
v_gene: TRBV30
abundance: NA
CDR3nt: TGTGCCTGGGGGGGAACCCAAGAGACCCAGTACTTC
CDR3aa: CAWGGTQETQYF

j_gene: TRBJ2-3
d_gene: NA
v_gene: TRBV18
abundance: NA
CDR3nt: TGTGCCAGCTCACCAGCTCCGGCGGAGCCTAGCACAGATACGCAGTATTTT
CDR3aa: CASSPAPAEPSTDTQYF

j_gene: TRBJ2-4
d_gene: NA
v_gene: TRBV5-6
abundance: NA
CDR3nt: TGTGCCAGCAGCTTGAGGGGAGCCAAAAACATTCAGTACTTC
CDR3aa: CASSLRGAKNIQYF

j_gene: TRBJ1-1
d_gene: NA
v_gene: TRBV6-5
abundance: NA
CDR3nt: TGTGCCAGCAGTTCTCGACGGACCCAGGGCACTGAAGCTTTCTTT
CDR3aa: CASSSRRTQGTEAFF

j_gene: TRBJ2-7
d_gene: NA
v_gene: TRBV5-5
abundance: once
CDR3nt: TGTGCCAGCAGCTTGGAAAGTGCAGGGGCCTACGAGCAGTACTTC
CDR3aa: CASSLESAGAYEQYF

j_gene: TRBJ1-6
d_gene: NA
v_gene: TRBV4-3
abundance: NA
CDR3nt: TGCGCCAGCAGCCAAGATACCCAGGGAGATTCACCCCTCCACTTT
CDR3aa: CASSQDTQGDSPLHF

j_gene: TRBJ2-6
d_gene: NA
v_gene: TRBV30
abundance: NA
CDR3nt: TGTGCCTGGAGTAAGGGGTCTGGGGCCAACGTCCTGACTTTC
CDR3aa: CAWSKGSGANVLTF

j_gene: TRBJ1-2
d_gene: NA
v_gene: TRBV14
abundance: NA
CDR3nt: TGTGCCAGCAGCCCGGGGGGACCTATGAGCTACACCTTC
CDR3aa: CASSPGGPMSYTF

j_gene: TRBJ1-5
d_gene: NA
v_gene: TRBV6-1
abundance: NA
CDR3nt: TGTGCCAGCAGCACAGGGAATAGCAATCAGCCCCAGCATTTT
CDR3aa: CASSTGNSNQPQHF

j_gene: TRBJ2-4
d_gene: TRBD2
v_gene: TRBV4-2
abundance: NA
CDR3nt: TGTGCCAGCAGCCAAGAACTAGCGGCCTCGAACATTCAGTACTTC
CDR3aa: CASSQELAASNIQYF

j_gene: TRBJ1-1
d_gene: NA
v_gene: TRBV15
abundance: NA
CDR3nt: TGTGCCACCAGCAGAGATACAGGTGAAGCTTTCTTT
CDR3aa: CATSRDTGEAFF

j_gene: TRBJ2-1
d_gene: NA
v_gene: TRBV19
abundance: NA
CDR3nt: TGTGCCAGTAGTATAGCCGCAGGGGTAGAGCAGTTCTTC
CDR3aa: CASSIAAGVEQFF

j_gene: TRBJ1-4
d_gene: NA
v_gene: TRBV11-2
abundance: NA
CDR3nt: TGTGCCAGCAGCTTAGGGTCCGTAAGAGCAACTAATGAAAAACTGTTTTTT
CDR3aa: CASSLGSVRATNEKLFF

j_gene: TRBJ2-3
d_gene: NA
v_gene: TRBV10-3
abundance: NA
CDR3nt: TGTGCCATCAGTATGACCGCGCCGGATACGCAGTATTTT
CDR3aa: CAISMTAPDTQYF

j_gene: TRBJ2-7
d_gene: TRBD1
v_gene: TRBV29-1
abundance: NA
CDR3nt: TGCAGCGTTGAAGTGACAGGGACGAACTACGAGCAGTACTTC
CDR3aa: CSVEVTGTNYEQYF

j_gene: TRBJ1-5
d_gene: NA
v_gene: TRBV29-1
abundance: NA
CDR3nt: TGCAGCGTTGGGATAAGTAGCAATCAGCCCCAGCATTTT
CDR3aa: CSVGISSNQPQHF

j_gene: TRBJ2-1
d_gene: NA
v_gene: TRBV18
abundance: NA
CDR3nt: TGTGCCAGCTCACCACCGGGGGCCTACAATGAGCAGTTCTTC
CDR3aa: CASSPPGAYNEQFF

j_gene: TRBJ2-7
d_gene: TRBD2
v_gene: TRBV27
abundance: few
CDR3nt: TGTGCCAGCAGTCCCAGGCGACTAGCGGGAGACGAGCAGTACTTC
CDR3aa: CASSPRRLAGDEQYF

j_gene: TRBJ2-1
d_gene: TRBD2
v_gene: TRBV18
abundance: once
CDR3nt: TGTGCCAGCTCACCGTCGCGGGGGTTACACAATGAGCAGTTCTTC
CDR3aa: CASSPSRGLHNEQFF

j_gene: TRBJ2-5
d_gene: NA
v_gene: TRBV7-8
abundance: NA
CDR3nt: TGTGCCAGCAGCTTAGAGACGCGGGGCTCCCTTAGAGACTTC
CDR3aa: CASSLETRGSLRDF

j_gene: TRBJ2-7
d_gene: NA
v_gene: TRBV18
abundance: NA
CDR3nt: TGTGCCAGCTCACCACGACAGAGTTTCTACGAGCAGTACTTC
CDR3aa: CASSPRQSFYEQYF

j_gene: TRBJ2-3
d_gene: TRBD2
v_gene: TRBV9
abundance: NA
CDR3nt: TGTGCCAGCAGCTCCAGCGGAGCGGGGGGACTTAGCACAGATACGCAGTATTTT
CDR3aa: CASSSSGAGGLSTDTQYF

j_gene: TRBJ2-3
d_gene: TRBD1
v_gene: TRBV18
abundance: NA
CDR3nt: TGTGCCAGCTCACAACGACAGGGCGGAGATACGCAGTATTTT
CDR3aa: CASSQRQGGDTQYF

j_gene: TRBJ2-1
d_gene: TRBD2
v_gene: TRBV4-2
abundance: once
CDR3nt: TGTGCCAGCAGCCAAAGCACTAGCGGGGATTACAATGAGCAGTTCTTC
CDR3aa: CASSQSTSGDYNEQFF

j_gene: TRBJ2-2
d_gene: TRBD1
v_gene: TRBV7-2
abundance: NA
CDR3nt: TGTGCCAGCAGCTTCGGACAGGGAAACACCGGGGAGCTGTTTTTT
CDR3aa: CASSFGQGNTGELFF

j_gene: TRBJ1-2
d_gene: NA
v_gene: TRBV30
abundance: NA
CDR3nt: TGTGCCTGGCGCCAACCTCCGGGCTATGGCTACACCTTC
CDR3aa: CAWRQPPGYGYTF

j_gene: TRBJ1-1
d_gene: NA
v_gene: TRBV7-9
abundance: NA
CDR3nt: TGTGCCAGCAGCTTATACAGAGGGGGCACTGAAGCTTTCTTT
CDR3aa: CASSLYRGGTEAFF

j_gene: TRBJ2-1
d_gene: TRBD2
v_gene: TRBV29-1
abundance: few
CDR3nt: TGCAGCGTCAGCGGGTTGGCTAGCGGGAGCCTAAATGAGCAGTTCTTC
CDR3aa: CSVSGLASGSLNEQFF

j_gene: TRBJ2-3
d_gene: TRBD2
v_gene: TRBV7-9
abundance: NA
CDR3nt: TGTGCCAGCAGCCTCGGCGGGAGATCAGATACGCAGTATTTT
CDR3aa: CASSLGGRSDTQYF

j_gene: TRBJ2-6
d_gene: TRBD1
v_gene: TRBV19
abundance: NA
CDR3nt: TGTGCCAGTCACCCTGTGGGACAGGGGGCTGGGGCCAACGTCCTGACTTTC
CDR3aa: CASHPVGQGAGANVLTF

j_gene: TRBJ1-2
d_gene: NA
v_gene: TRBV9
abundance: few
CDR3nt: TGTGCCAGCAGCGTAGTAGAAGCTTCTGGCTACACCTTC
CDR3aa: CASSVVEASGYTF